This T cell receptor (beta chain) was found in a study of blood T cell repertoires in COVID-19. Study as a whole: Sources were T cells, B-cell-depleted T cells, or PBMCs; the material itself was cDNA or gDNA.

The protocol was immunoSEQ multiplex PCR, while the TCRdb copy is restricted to in-frame clones and leaves out a portion. The sample includes under 300,000 clones, 75% to 90% seen only once; the top ten take 1.5% to 2%. The table lists this clone with a count of one. Living in 24 US areas, the participants were between roughly 18 and 89 years of age. Two negative PCRs, clearance, or symptom resolution were required of recovered Cohort 3 donors. The sequenced sample was PBMCs or T cells enriched from blood (not recorded which). This sequence originates from a woman in her thirties or forties who had recovered from COVID-19.

CDR3 in amino acids: CASSVGQGMADTQYF. CDR3 in DNA: TGTGCCAGCAGCGTCGGACAGGGAATGGCAGATACGCAGTATTTT. The genes are TRBV9 and TRBJ2-3; 8 bases agree with TRBD1. Germline V gene lookup returns CDR1 SGDLS and CDR2 YYNGEE. V dropped 2 bases and J dropped 4; count of bases not matched to a gene: 6. This CDR3 spans 15 amino acids.